The clone carrying this T cell receptor beta chain was detected many times. Its antigen is still unknown. TCRdb called the 5' RACE reads again in MiXCR, with one record for every CDR3 protein. The table has fewer than 550,000 distinct CDR3 sequences, under 5.5% seen once. The data were obtained in a study of CD8 T cells in ankylosing spondylitis. Study-level findings and limits: Prior work had noted some motif variants in reactive arthritis blood and synovial fluid. There was a TCR beta motif, made of eight highly homologous variants, that appeared characteristic of ankylosing spondylitis blood.

The germline V gene encodes CDR1 DFQATT and CDR2 SNEGSKA (reference sequence). CDR3 size: 12 residues. With 1 base removed from V and 8 bases from J, the gap between germline ends came to 9 bases. This TCR was sampled from a male donor with ankylosing spondylitis. The chain carries TRBV20-1 and TRBJ2-1; D perhaps matches TRBD1 (5 bases). Sequenced sample: blood, either unsorted or a sorted T cell fraction (not recorded which). In DNA form, the CDR3 reads TGCAGTGCTAGAGTAGGGGCGCATGAGCAGTTCTTC. It translates to CSARVGAHEQFF.